This T cell receptor (beta chain) was recovered during a study of cytomegalovirus exposure and HLA in healthy donors. Trimming cost V 6 bases and J 9 bases; bases outside gene matches: 25. This CDR3 region has 18 residues. Germline V lookup: CDR1 MDHEN, CDR2 SYDVKM. Comments on this clone: Its specificity is not known.

Use of 60 Vbeta and 13 Jbeta primers characterized the PCR. Generated by immunoSEQ multiplex PCR, the TCRdb table keeps only in-frame clones and is missing some. The data hold 180,000 or so clones, with 65% to 80% observed a single time. Study conclusions and caveats: Reports described diagnosis of cytomegalovirus status by the classifier as highly specific and sensitive. Reports state that TCR beta sequences accurately predicted most subjects' HLA-A and HLA-B alleles. With further analysis later on, most CMV-associated TCR beta chains appeared HLA-restricted. A missense variant in DCLRE1C was later tied to TCR beta V- and J-gene trimming.

This receptor was identified in a woman aged 30 to 39 in good health and CMV-seropositive. The chain carries TRBV28 and TRBJ2-5; TRBD1 aligns across 7 bases. The specimen was PBMCs. CDR3 sequence: CASRSPIKRQGLTGAQYF. The CDR3 nucleotides are TGTGCCAGCAGATCCCCTATAAAAAGACAGGGCCTAACTGGGGCCCAGTACTTC.